Each of the 24 T cell receptor beta chains below was sequenced from the same sample in a study of CD8 T cells in Susac syndrome. RNA amounts of roughly 0.45 to 1 ug underwent reverse transcription with random hexamers. TCRdb reprocessed the immunoSEQ multiplex PCR reads with MiXCR, giving one entry per CDR3 protein. The sample shows about 130,000 distinct CDR3 sequences, around 95% of them seen only once. Sequencing was carried out using CD4+ T cells from PBMCs. These TCRs come from a human donor in good health.

The V and J genes are TRBV5-1 and TRBJ1-1; D is possibly TRBD1 (5 bases). V was trimmed by 0 bases and J by 1 base, leaving 10 bases between them. The CDR3 extends over 15 amino acids. From germline, CDR1 is SGHRS and CDR2 YFSETQ. The CDR3 here is CASSLDIGGNTEAFF. The CDR3 DNA follows: TGCGCCAGCAGCTTGGACATTGGGGGGAACACTGAAGCTTTCTTT.

The rearrangement uses TRBV20-1 and TRBJ2-3; D call uncertain. Germline V gene sequence: CDR1 DFQATT, CDR2 SNEGSKA (reference sequence). The length of the CDR3 is 13 residues. V was trimmed by 5 bases and J by 0 bases, leaving 9 bases between them. CDR3 in DNA: TGCAGTGCTGATGATATTAGCACAGATACGCAGTATTTT. Translation gives CSADDISTDTQYF.

This chain joins TRBV12-3 or TRBV12-4 and TRBJ2-5, with 9 bases lining up with TRBD1. V lost 2 bases to trimming and J lost 3 bases; unmatched junction nucleotides: 7. The length of the CDR3 is 16 residues. CDR3 in amino acids: CASSLPGTGFEETQYF. Here the CDR3 DNA reads TGTGCCAGCAGTTTACCGGGGACAGGGTTTGAAGAGACCCAGTACTTC.

The chain carries TRBV2 and TRBJ2-7, with 12 nucleotides matching TRBD1. V was clipped by 6 bases and J by 3 bases; unmatched bases: 3. CDR1 is SNHLY, CDR2 FYNNEI, per germline. This CDR3 comprises 14 residues. The CDR3 nucleotides read TGTGCCAGCAGGGGACAGGGGGCTGTCTACGAGCAGTACTTC. Translated: CASRGQGAVYEQYF.

The gene calls are TRBV20-1 and TRBJ2-1, with TRBD2 identical over 11 bases. In germline, CDR1 is DFQATT, CDR2 SNEGSKA (reference sequence). J lost 9 bases, V lost 3 bases, and 4 bases had no gene match. CDR3 length: 13 residues. CDR3 region: CSASSLAGAEQFF. CDR3 nucleotides: TGCAGTGCTAGTTCACTAGCGGGAGCTGAGCAGTTCTTC.

The rearrangement uses TRBV7-9 and TRBJ1-2; D is undetermined. V was cut by 5 bases and J by 2 bases, with 9 bases left in between. CDR1 and CDR2 from the germline V gene are SEHNR and FQNEAQ (reference sequence). The CDR3 covers 13 residues. The CDR3 reads CASSRNSNYGYTF. The CDR3, as DNA: TGTGCCAGCAGCCGCAACTCCAACTATGGCTACACCTTC. Combining the CDR3 with reference TRBV7-9 and TRBJ1-2 gives the whole variable domain DTGVSQNPRHKITKRGQNVTFRCDPISEHNRLYWYRQTLGQGPEFLTYFQNEAQLEKSRLLSDRFSAERPKGSFSTLEIQRTEQGDSAMYLCASSRNSNYGYTFGSGTRLTVV.

The CDR3, as DNA: TGTGCCAGCAGCCCTGACCCTGGACTCCTAAGCACAGATACGCAGTATTTT. Protein sequence: CASSPDPGLLSTDTQYF. The V gene is TRBV6-1, the J gene TRBJ2-3, with D perhaps matching TRBD2 (5 bases). Trimming took off 6 bases at V and 0 bases at J, with 19 bases between the two ends. CDR1 and CDR2 from the germline V gene are MNHNS and SASEGT. CDR3 length: 17 residues.

The V gene is TRBV18, the J gene TRBJ2-7; D uncertain. CDR1 and CDR2 from the germline V gene are KGHSH and LQKENI. The CDR3 spans 14 residues. The V gene lost 1 base and the J gene lost 2 bases, with 9 bases spanning the gap. CDR3 in DNA: TGTGCCAGCTCACCACAACGTATTACCTACGAGCAGTACTTC. Its translation is CASSPQRITYEQYF.

The chain joins TRBV12-3 or TRBV12-4 to TRBJ1-5, with a tentative D call TRBD1 (6 bases). This CDR3 has 16 residues. The V gene lost 2 bases and the J gene lost 4 bases, with 15 bases spanning the gap. The CDR3 sequence: CASSLLGVRGNQPQHF. In nucleotides, the CDR3 is TGTGCCAGCAGTTTACTTGGGGTCAGGGGAAATCAGCCCCAGCATTTT.

This chain connects TRBV6-5 to TRBJ1-2; 7 bases align to TRBD1. J gave up 6 bases and V 8 bases, and 12 bases lay outside the gene matches. CDR1 and CDR2 (germline): MNHEY, SVGAGI. This CDR3 is 14 amino acids long. CDR3 amino acids: CASGTRGQANGYTF. CDR3 in DNA: TGTGCCAGCGGTACCCGTGGACAGGCAAATGGCTACACCTTC.

V usage is TRBV12-3 or TRBV12-4 and J usage is TRBJ2-7, with D hard to call. V gave up 6 bases and J gave up 2 bases, with 14 bases separating them. This CDR3 is built from 14 residues. The CDR3 sequence is CASRPRRSTYEQYF. The CDR3 nucleotides read TGTGCCAGCAGGCCCCGCAGAAGTACCTACGAGCAGTACTTC.

This clonotype is a singleton in its sample. V and J are TRBV29-1 and TRBJ2-7, with 8 positions matching TRBD2. Germline V gene lookup returns CDR1 SQVTM and CDR2 ANQGSEA. The V gene end was trimmed by 4 bases and the J gene end by 5 bases; junction bases not matched to a gene: 7. The CDR3 is 13 amino acids. The CDR3 DNA sequence: TGCAGCGTTGGGCGACTAGCGATCGACGAGCAGTACTTC. Its protein is CSVGRLAIDEQYF.

This chain links TRBV20-1 with TRBJ1-2, with D maybe TRBD1 (5 bases). This CDR3 has 11 amino acids. Per the germline V gene, CDR1 is DFQATT and CDR2 is SNEGSKA (reference sequence). V lost 6 bases and J 3 bases, leaving 8 bases between the germline ends. CDR3: CSALTDYGYTF. In DNA form, the CDR3 reads TGCAGTGCCCTGACAGACTATGGCTACACCTTC.

This sequence joins TRBV20-1 and TRBJ1-4; the D gene is possibly TRBD1 (5 bases). V was clipped by 0 bases and J by 8 bases, with 16 bases between them. Germline CDR1 and CDR2: DFQATT and SNEGSKA (reference sequence). This CDR3 spans 15 amino acids. CDR3 sequence (DNA): TGCAGTGCTAGAGATCGCGGCAGGGCAGACGAAAAACTGTTTTTT. Encoded protein: CSARDRGRADEKLFF.

Only one count was recorded for this clonotype. This chain links TRBV2 with TRBJ1-1; D gene ambiguous. The CDR3 has 11 amino acids. The V end lost 3 bases, the J end lost 4 bases, and 3 bases lay between the germline ends. The germline CDR1 and CDR2 sequences are SNHLY and FYNNEI. The chain's CDR3 is CASSESTEAFF. CDR3 nucleotides: TGTGCCAGCAGTGAGAGCACTGAAGCTTTCTTT.

The V gene is TRBV12-3 or TRBV12-4, the J gene TRBJ2-7; maybe TRBD1 (5 bases). V lost 6 bases, J lost 4 bases, and 13 bases lay in between. CDR3 size: 13 residues. CDR3 region: CASRQRQGYEQYF. DNA of the CDR3: TGTGCCAGCAGGCAGAGGCAGGGATACGAGCAGTACTTC.

V usage is TRBV25-1 and J usage is TRBJ2-3; 7 bases align to TRBD2. The CDR3 sequence is 14 residues long. In germline, CDR1 is MGHDK, CDR2 SYGVNS. Trimming removed 6 bases from V and 1 base from J; junction bases left unmatched: 4. The CDR3 nucleotides read TGTGCCAGCAGACTAGCGTCACGCACAGATACGCAGTATTTT. It is translated as CASRLASRTDTQYF.

The V and J genes are TRBV25-1 and TRBJ2-7; D perhaps matches TRBD1 (5 bases). Germline-derived CDR1 and CDR2 are MGHDK and SYGVNS. The CDR3 has 14 amino acids. V was pared by 2 bases and J by 4 bases, with 12 bases between. The CDR3 coding sequence is TGTGCCAGCAGTGAACAGGGCCCGGCTTACGAGCAGTACTTC. Its protein product is CASSEQGPAYEQYF.

The chain is built from TRBV7-2 and TRBJ1-2; possibly TRBD1 for D (5 bases). V was pared by 6 bases and J by 6 bases, with 23 bases between. CDR3 length equals 16 residues. Germline CDR1 reads SGHTA; CDR2 reads FQGNSA. The CDR3 nucleotides are TGTGCCAGCAGTCCCATTGGGACCTCCTACCGGGATGGCTACACCTTC. It specifies CASSPIGTSYRDGYTF.

The chain carries TRBV20-1 and TRBJ1-5, with 9 bases fitting TRBD1. Germline values: CDR1 DFQATT, CDR2 SNEGSKA (reference sequence). The CDR3 runs to 13 residues. The V and J ends lost 5 bases and 10 bases, in that order; junction bases with no gene match: 9. The DNA of the CDR3 is TGCAGTGCTGTACAGGGGGCTGGACAACCCCAGCATTTT. Its protein is CSAVQGAGQPQHF.

V usage is TRBV9 and J usage is TRBJ2-3, with 8 bases that match TRBD2. With V trimmed by 3 bases and J by 2 bases, 2 bases remained unmatched. Germline values: CDR1 SGDLS, CDR2 YYNGEE. CDR3 length: 14 residues. The CDR3 region is CASSAGGYTDTQYF. The CDR3 DNA follows: TGTGCCAGCAGCGCGGGGGGGTACACAGATACGCAGTATTTT.

The chain joins TRBV7-2 to TRBJ1-2; tentative D call: TRBD1 (5 bases). This CDR3 spans 13 amino acids. Germline V gene lookup returns CDR1 SGHTA and CDR2 FQGNSA. Between the trimmed V and J ends, which lost 3 bases and 8 bases, there was a span of 13 bases. CDR3 sequence: CASSFGQRGGYTF. The CDR3 nucleotides read TGTGCCAGCAGCTTCGGACAAAGGGGAGGCTACACCTTC.

V and J are TRBV27 and TRBJ2-1, with D possibly TRBD2 on 6 matching bases. With 8 bases removed from V and 1 base from J, the gap between germline ends came to 12 bases. The CDR3 runs to 14 residues. Per germline, CDR1 MNHEY and CDR2 SMNVEV (reference sequence). The CDR3 loop is CASGGTASYNEQFF. CDR3 DNA sequence: TGTGCCAGCGGCGGGACGGCATCCTACAATGAGCAGTTCTTC.

The chain joins TRBV12-3 or TRBV12-4 to TRBJ1-1; D not certain. This CDR3 is 14 amino acids long. V lost 6 bases, J lost 3 bases, and 14 bases lay in between. For the CDR3, the DNA is TGTGCCAGCAGCCTCCGGGATGCGGACACTGAAGCTTTCTTT. Amino acid sequence: CASSLRDADTEAFF.